The next 15 T cell receptor beta chains were all read from a single sample in a study of T cells after yellow fever vaccination. Via MiXCR, TCRdb re-called the 5' RACE reads, giving one row per CDR3 protein. The data hold 450,000 to 550,000 distinct CDR3 sequences, with 21% observed a single time. The material was PBMCs, obtained 20 to 25 days after the first yellow fever vaccination. These receptors all stem from a man between 18 and 29 years old who received the YFV17D yellow fever vaccine.

This clonotype was counted between two and nine times. This chain links TRBV6-1 with TRBJ2-1; weak D call: TRBD2 (5 bases). CDR1 is MNHNS, CDR2 SASEGT, per germline. The V end lost 6 bases, the J end lost 1 base, and 13 bases lay between the germline ends. The CDR3 loop spans 15 amino acids. CDR3 in amino acids: CASSPDGGSYNEQFF. The CDR3 nucleotides are TGTGCCAGCAGCCCCGACGGAGGTTCCTACAATGAGCAGTTCTTC.

J is TRBJ1-5 and V is TRBV5-6; D is possibly TRBD1 (6 bases). The CDR3 spans 14 residues. Between the trimmed V and J ends, which lost 0 bases and 9 bases, there was a span of 13 bases. Germline V gene sequence: CDR1 SGHDT, CDR2 YYEEEE. The CDR3 region has the DNA TGTGCCAGCAGCTTGGACGGGGGCTCCCGGCCCCAGCATTTT. It is translated as CASSLDGGSRPQHF.

The chain links TRBV20-1 to TRBJ2-1; tentatively, D is TRBD1 (6 bases). V lost 6 bases and J lost 5, with 17 bases in between. The CDR3 runs to 14 residues. Germline assignment: CDR1 DFQATT and CDR2 SNEGSKA (reference sequence). The CDR3 bases are TGCAGTGCCAACACAGGGCATAGGGACAATGAGCAGTTCTTC. It specifies CSANTGHRDNEQFF.

V is TRBV12-3 or TRBV12-4 and J is TRBJ1-4; D not resolved. The CDR3 is 12 amino acids. V lost 3 bases and J lost 13, with 12 bases in between. In DNA, the CDR3 is TGTGCCAGCAGTTTCGACCGCCGAAGACTGTTTTTT. It translates to CASSFDRRRLFF.

This clonotype was counted a few times. The V and J genes are TRBV4-2 and TRBJ2-3, with 7 bases fitting TRBD2. V shed 4 bases and J 1 base; nucleotides not matched to a gene: 2. The CDR3 extends over 14 amino acids. Germline V gene data show CDR1 as LGHNA and CDR2 as YNFKEQ. CDR3: CASSRRGGTDTQYF. The CDR3 coding sequence is TGTGCCAGCAGCCGCCGGGGGGGCACAGATACGCAGTATTTT.

The chain has TRBV5-1 and TRBJ2-1; 9 positions match TRBD1. J was trimmed by 3 bases and V by 3 bases; bases with no gene match: 16. The CDR3 totals 19 residues. Germline-derived CDR1 and CDR2 are SGHRS and YFSETQ. In DNA, the CDR3 is TGCGCCAGCAGCTCAAAAGGAACGGGAACGGGACAGGGCTACAATGAGCAGTTCTTC. Its protein is CASSSKGTGTGQGYNEQFF.

This clonotype has a handful of counts. The rearrangement joins TRBV6-1 to TRBJ2-1; TRBD2 is a possible D gene (7 bases). The V and J ends lost 8 bases and 5 bases respectively, with 22 bases between them. Looked up from germline, CDR1 is MNHNS and CDR2 is SASEGT. The CDR3 length is 16 residues. The CDR3 DNA sequence: TGTGCCAGCGACCTCAATTTCGGGGGGCACAACAATGAGCAGTTCTTC. Encoded protein: CASDLNFGGHNNEQFF.

This clonotype was seen more than once but under ten times. The J gene is TRBJ1-6, the V gene TRBV20-1; 10 nucleotides match TRBD1. The CDR3 spans 17 residues. Unmatched junction bases numbered 5, after V lost 0 bases and J lost 3 bases. Looked up from germline, CDR1 is DFQATT and CDR2 is SNEGSKA (reference sequence). The CDR3 protein is CSARDPDRGFYNSPLHF. The DNA for the CDR3 is TGCAGTGCTAGAGATCCGGACAGGGGGTTCTATAATTCACCCCTCCACTTT.

This rearrangement joins TRBV6-9 to TRBJ2-7, with D unclear. The V gene's germline CDR1 is MNHGY and CDR2 SVAAGI. There are 10 residues in the CDR3. V was pared by 7 bases and J by 5 bases, with 6 bases between. The CDR3 loop reads CASTSDEQYF. The CDR3 region has the DNA TGTGCCAGCACATCCGACGAGCAGTACTTC.

This clonotype has only a few counts. The V and J genes are TRBV5-1 and TRBJ1-5, with D tentatively TRBD1 (5 bases). The germline V gene encodes CDR1 SGHRS and CDR2 YFSETQ. The V end lost 2 bases, the J end lost 5 bases, and 11 bases lay between the germline ends. The CDR3 spans 14 residues. The DNA of the CDR3 is TGCGCCAGCAGCTTTTACGGAGGGGATCAGCCCCAGCATTTT. Translation: CASSFYGGDQPQHF.

The chain has TRBV20-1 and TRBJ2-5, with unresolved D. Germline V lookup: CDR1 DFQATT, CDR2 SNEGSKA (reference sequence). V dropped 6 bases and J dropped 7 bases, with 21 bases sitting between them. This CDR3 is 14 amino acids long. In DNA form, the CDR3 reads TGCAGTGCCACCCTAGGCCTTTCGCGAGGGACCCAGTACTTC. Amino acids: CSATLGLSRGTQYF.

This clonotype was counted only a few times. V and J are TRBV20-1 and TRBJ1-2; D is uncertain. Trimming left V 5 bases short and J 2 bases short, with 6 bases between. The germline CDR1 and CDR2 sequences are DFQATT and SNEGSKA (reference sequence). CDR3 length: 11 amino acids. CDR3 bases: TGCAGTGCTCCAGAAAACTATGGCTACACCTTC. Translated, it gives CSAPENYGYTF.

The sample holds a few counts of this clonotype. The chain couples TRBV6-2 or TRBV6-3 to TRBJ2-7, with TRBD1 matching over 7 bases. The CDR3 sequence is 13 residues long. Germline V gene sequence: CDR1 MNHEY, CDR2 SVGEGT. V dropped 5 bases and J dropped 5; count of bases not matched to a gene: 6. The CDR3: CASSSRQGHEQYV. The CDR3 DNA reads as TGTGCCAGCAGTAGCCGACAGGGTCACGAGCAGTACGTC.

The rearrangement uses TRBV5-1 and TRBJ2-1; TRBD1 agrees at 9 bases. The ends lost 5 bases at V and 5 bases at J; junction bases unmatched: 5. CDR1 is SGHRS, CDR2 YFSETQ, per germline. CDR3 length: 14 residues. CDR3: CASRSGQGNNEQFF. The CDR3 bases are TGCGCCAGCAGATCGGGACAGGGCAACAATGAGCAGTTCTTC. Combining the CDR3 with reference TRBV5-1 and TRBJ2-1 gives the whole variable domain KAGVTQTPRYLIKTRGQQVTLSCSPISGHRSVSWYQQTPGQGLQFLFEYFSETQRNKGNFPGRFSGRQFSNSRSEMNVSTLELGDSALYLCASRSGQGNNEQFFGPGTRLTVL.

This clonotype was observed once. The chain combines TRBV27 with TRBJ2-5, with D perhaps TRBD1 (6 bases). The germline gives CDR1 MNHEY, CDR2 SMNVEV (reference sequence). Trimming pared 5 bases from V and 2 bases from J, leaving 12 bases between. The CDR3 runs to 14 residues. CDR3 amino acids: CASSPMRGQETQYF. The DNA for the CDR3 is TGTGCCAGCAGTCCCATGAGGGGGCAAGAGACCCAGTACTTC.